This record looks at one T cell receptor beta chain sequence and its context. This clone has a single count. Its antigen is currently not known. No quality values exist for individual bases; no much larger clone is one base distant. The immunoSEQ Assay, a bias-controlled multiplex PCR, was used to amplify TCRbeta CDR3 regions from genomic DNA. The authors processed their data as follows. Within the assay, amplification of reference gene primers was used to estimate how many nucleated cells each sample contained. Sequence reads were collapsed and filtered to measure the absolute abundance of every unique TCRbeta CDR3 rearrangement. For each sample, productive Simpson clonality was calculated as the square root of Simpson's diversity index over productive rearrangements. The source is immuneACCESS, and TCRdb retained only in-frame sequences with V and J called. Part of the clones is not carried over; for the studies checked, unresolved V genes explain less than half of this, and the remainder is unexplained. V and J calls and clone size follow that table, whereas D and trimming were derived from the DNA. This sample is represented by some 17,000 clones; roughly 82% of them were singletons. The ten largest clones take up 16% of the sample.

The data were taken from a study of blood T cell repertoires in COVID-19 (dated by TCRdb to about 2020). For the study in its entirety: Collaborator samples came from the United States, Italy and Spain and covered acute and convalescent phases of COVID-19. Subjects who had been exposed to COVID-19, were actively infected with it, or had recovered from it provided the deeply sampled blood TCRbeta repertoires that made up the dataset. The material from the prospective study consisted of cDNA or gDNA derived from T cells, B-cell-depleted T cells, or PBMCs. Sample metadata almost always included a de-identified subject ID, COVID-19 status, age in years and sex. Where available, HLA class I and class II types were taken from metadata supplied by the sample provider and were not determined by assay-based typing. A freely available public database, intended as a resource for researchers studying the immune response to SARS-CoV-2, is where the repertoires were released. The samples were drawn from two sources: the first 160 participants of the ongoing ImmuneRACE study, and 1,254 subjects contributed by 6 global collaborators.

One collaborating source in Seattle enrolled patients during active infection and followed them longitudinally through the course of disease. Each collaborating institution followed its own protocols to collect whole blood in K2EDTA tubes. Collaborator samples were shipped for TCRbeta analysis as frozen whole blood, isolated PBMCs, or DNA extracted from either sample type. Study-wide conclusions, independent of this receptor: The quantity of clinical and demographic metadata differed by source and by participant and was supplied without curation.

The specimen was peripheral blood. This TCR was sampled from an older man with COVID-19, enrolled during active disease.

The DNA is TGTGCCAGTAGTCTCGGAGGACTAGCCAAAAACATTCAGTACTTC. Translated, this gives CASSLGGLAKNIQYF. The V and J segments used are TRBV19 and TRBJ2-4; D gene: possibly TRBD2, on 5 matching bases. The germline V gene (reference sequence) provides CDR1 LNHDA and CDR2 SQIVND. Relative to germline, V is 5 bases shorter and J is 0 bases shorter, with 11 bases between their ends. There are 15 amino acids in the CDR3, from cysteine to phenylalanine inclusive. Only the CDR3 DNA is retained, 45 bases long and in frame from the first base. Reference TRBV19 and TRBJ2-4 genes cover what lies past the CDR3, so the full variable domain is DGGITQSPKYLFRKEGQNVTLSCEQNLNHDAMYWYRQDPGQGLRLIYYSQIVNDFQKGDIAEGYSVSREKKESFPLTVTSAQKNPTAFYLCASSLGGLAKNIQYFGAGTRLSVL.